Listed below are T cell receptor beta chains from one sample, sequenced in a study of PD-L1 blockade in urothelial cancer. TCRdb's copy holds only in-frame clones and misses some; the assay was immunoSEQ multiplex PCR. The table includes about 43,000 clones, around 82% detected once. The material was PBMCs, obtained around atezolizumab (anti-PD-L1) treatment. Every receptor here comes from a man aged 60 to 69 with urothelial cancer. Both conserved end residues are part of each CDR3. The D gene is left open where the match is weak. Where a row states a size, it is once, few, many or the class of an expanded clone; other rows omit it.

d_gene | len | j_gene | v_gene | abundance | CDR3nt | CDR3aa
TRBD1 | 15 | TRBJ2-5 | TRBV7-6 | NA | TGTGCCAGCAGCTTAGGGACAGGTATCCAAGAGACCCAGTACTTC | CASSLGTGIQETQYF
TRBD2 | 17 | TRBJ2-1 | TRBV5-1 | NA | TGCGCCAGCAGCTCGGGTGGCGGGGGGATTACCTACAATGAGCAGTTCTTC | CASSSGGGGITYNEQFF
TRBD1 | 15 | TRBJ1-1 | TRBV10-3 | NA | TGTGCCACCCAGGGACAGACCCAGAAGAACACTGAAGCTTTCTTT | CATQGQTQKNTEAFF
NA | 17 | TRBJ2-2 | TRBV27 | NA | TGTGCCAGCAGCTCGGTGGTTGGACAGCGAAACACCGGGGAGCTGTTTTTT | CASSSVVGQRNTGELFF
NA | 16 | TRBJ2-6 | TRBV2 | NA | TGTGCCAGCACCGGGACTGTCGGCTCTGGGGCCAACGTCCTGACTTTC | CASTGTVGSGANVLTF
NA | 15 | TRBJ1-5 | TRBV12-5 | NA | TGTGCTAGTGGTGGCCGGACAGTTACCAATCAGCCCCAGCATTTT | CASGGRTVTNQPQHF
NA | 13 | TRBJ2-7 | TRBV28 | NA | TGTGCCAGCTCTCCCGCAGGCTCCTACGAGCAGTACTTC | CASSPAGSYEQYF
TRBD1 | 14 | TRBJ1-2 | TRBV5-4 | NA | TGTGCCAGCAGCTTAAATGTTGGACAGGGGGAGGGCACCTTC | CASSLNVGQGEGTF
TRBD1 | 17 | TRBJ2-3 | TRBV5-1 | NA | TGCGCCAGCAGCTTCCCACCGGGCAGGGGGCGCACAGATACGCAGTATTTT | CASSFPPGRGRTDTQYF
NA | 13 | TRBJ1-1 | TRBV6-5 | NA | TGTGCCAGCAGTTACCAGGGTTGGACTGAAGCTTTCTTT | CASSYQGWTEAFF
TRBD1 | 15 | TRBJ1-2 | TRBV4-1 | NA | TGCGCCAGCAGCCAGGGCTCGGGACAGGAGTATGGCTACACCTTC | CASSQGSGQEYGYTF
TRBD1 | 15 | TRBJ1-4 | TRBV7-2 | once | TGTGCCAGCAGCTCGACAGGGAACCTTAATGAAAAACTGTTTTTT | CASSSTGNLNEKLFF
TRBD1 | 16 | TRBJ1-3 | TRBV28 | NA | TGTGCCAGCAGTCCAATACAGGGGGCGAGAGGAAACACCATATATTTT | CASSPIQGARGNTIYF
NA | 12 | TRBJ2-7 | TRBV2 | once | TGTGCCAGCACCGAAACAGGGTCCGAGCAGTACTTC | CASTETGSEQYF
NA | 13 | TRBJ2-5 | TRBV7-7 | NA | TGTGCTAGCAGCCTCGGAACTAAGCAGACCCAGTACTTC | CASSLGTKQTQYF
NA | 13 | TRBJ2-1 | TRBV28 | NA | TGTGCCAGCCAGATCGACAGAAACAATGAGCAGTTCTTC | CASQIDRNNEQFF
NA | 14 | TRBJ2-1 | TRBV14 | NA | TGTGCCAGCAGCTCTGGACACTTCTACAATGAGCAGTTCTTC | CASSSGHFYNEQFF
TRBD1 | 16 | TRBJ1-3 | TRBV18 | NA | TGTGCCAGCTCACCACTAGGACAGGGACTTGGAAACACCATATATTTT | CASSPLGQGLGNTIYF
TRBD1 | 16 | TRBJ2-2 | TRBV19 | NA | TGTGCCAGTAGTCCGGCCGGGACAGAGGGCACCGGGGAGCTGTTTTTT | CASSPAGTEGTGELFF
NA | 14 | TRBJ2-5 | TRBV30 | NA | TGTGCCTGGAGTGTACGGGAACCGTCAGGGACCCAGTACTTC | CAWSVREPSGTQYF
NA | 14 | TRBJ1-1 | TRBV30 | NA | TGTGCCTGGAGTAAACCCTCACGACAGGTTCAAGCTTTCTTT | CAWSKPSRQVQAFF
NA | 15 | TRBJ2-7 | TRBV6-5 | NA | TGTGCCAGCAGTTCTACAGGGTTGGGGGACTACGAGCAGTACTTC | CASSSTGLGDYEQYF
NA | 14 | TRBJ1-2 | TRBV6-6 | NA | TGTGCCAGCAGAAGAGGCCAGGGGACCCGGGGCTACACCTTC | CASRRGQGTRGYTF
TRBD1 | 14 | TRBJ1-5 | TRBV28 | NA | TGTGCCAGCAGTTTACGACAGGGGTATCAGCCCCAGCATTTT | CASSLRQGYQPQHF
TRBD2 | 15 | TRBJ2-7 | TRBV11-2 | NA | TGTGCCAGCAGCTTAACAGCGGGAGGCTCCTACGAGCAGTACTTC | CASSLTAGGSYEQYF
TRBD1 | 15 | TRBJ1-5 | TRBV19 | NA | TGTGCCAGTAGCCCGACAGGGGATAGCAATCAGCCCCAGCATTTT | CASSPTGDSNQPQHF
NA | 12 | TRBJ2-3 | TRBV18 | NA | TGTGCCAGCTCACCATCTACAGATACGCAGTATTTT | CASSPSTDTQYF
NA | 15 | TRBJ2-7 | TRBV12-2 | NA | TGTGCAAGTCGCCCCTACTGCTCCCTGACCTACGAGCAGTACTTC | CASRPYCSLTYEQYF
NA | 14 | TRBJ1-1 | TRBV2 | NA | TGTGCCAGCAGTCCCCGGACAGAGAACACTGAAGCTTTCTTT | CASSPRTENTEAFF
NA | 13 | TRBJ1-3 | TRBV2 | NA | TGTGCCAGCAGTGGGACTGGTGGAAACACCATATATTTT | CASSGTGGNTIYF
NA | 16 | TRBJ2-2 | TRBV9 | NA | TGTGCCAGCAGCGAAGGGGGGGGGATAAGTCCCGGGGAGCTGTTTTTT | CASSEGGGISPGELFF
TRBD1 | 18 | TRBJ2-3 | TRBV10-1 | NA | TGCGCCAGCAGTCCTCTTAATCCGGGACAGGGGTTCGCAGATACGCAGTATTTT | CASSPLNPGQGFADTQYF
NA | 12 | TRBJ2-5 | TRBV29-1 | NA | TGCAGCGTTGGCGGGGCCCAAGAGACCCAGTACTTC | CSVGGAQETQYF
NA | 17 | TRBJ1-2 | TRBV10-3 | NA | TGTGCCATCAGTGAGTCGGGACACCCAGTCACTAACTATGGCTACACCTTC | CAISESGHPVTNYGYTF
NA | 15 | TRBJ1-6 | TRBV7-6 | NA | TGTGCCAGCAGCTTTGAACAGGGAAATAATTCACCCCTCCACTTT | CASSFEQGNNSPLHF
NA | 14 | TRBJ2-1 | TRBV18 | once | TGTGCCAGCTCACCGCCTAGTAGGGAGAATGAGCAGTTCTTC | CASSPPSRENEQFF
TRBD1 | 17 | TRBJ2-3 | TRBV4-1 | NA | TGCGCCAGCAGCCAAGATGGGACAGGGACCGGCACAGATACGCAGTATTTT | CASSQDGTGTGTDTQYF
NA | 15 | TRBJ2-7 | TRBV5-6 | NA | TGTGCCAGCAGCTTGGTGGGGGGGCCATCCTACGAGCAGTACTTC | CASSLVGGPSYEQYF
TRBD2 | 17 | TRBJ2-4 | TRBV4-1 | NA | TGCGCCAGCAGCCAAGATCGCGGACTAGGGGAGGAAAACATTCAGTACTTC | CASSQDRGLGEENIQYF
TRBD1 | 13 | TRBJ1-2 | TRBV7-3 | NA | TGTGCCAGCAGCCCGGGGACAGGGAAAGGCTACACCTTC | CASSPGTGKGYTF
TRBD1 | 13 | TRBJ1-1 | TRBV6-6 | NA | TGTGCCAGCAGTTCCACCGGGACAGGTGAAGCTTTCTTT | CASSSTGTGEAFF
NA | 14 | TRBJ2-3 | TRBV11-3 | once | TGTGCCAGCAGCTTACACCGAGGGACAGATACGCAGTATTTT | CASSLHRGTDTQYF
NA | 10 | TRBJ1-2 | TRBV6-6 | NA | TGTGCCAGCAGTTTAAATGGCTACACCTTC | CASSLNGYTF
TRBD1 | 16 | TRBJ1-4 | TRBV7-8 | NA | TGTGCCAGCAGCACACAGCCGGGACAGGGGGCCGAAAAACTGTTTTTT | CASSTQPGQGAEKLFF
NA | 14 | TRBJ2-5 | TRBV11-2 | once | TGTGCCAGCAGTAGTTCAGGGTACCAAGAGACCCAGTACTTC | CASSSSGYQETQYF
NA | 15 | TRBJ1-1 | TRBV5-4 | few | TGTGCCAGCAGCTTGGCCGAGAGGGTGAACACTGAAGCTTTCTTT | CASSLAERVNTEAFF
TRBD2 | 18 | TRBJ2-2 | TRBV9 | NA | TGTGCCAGCAGCGGTAAGACTAGCGGGGTAACGGGGACCGGGGAGCTGTTTTTT | CASSGKTSGVTGTGELFF
NA | 14 | TRBJ1-2 | TRBV4-1 | NA | TGCGCCAGCAGCCAAGACGCCAGACCGGGAGGCTACACCTTC | CASSQDARPGGYTF
NA | 14 | TRBJ2-7 | TRBV7-9 | NA | TGTGCCAGCAGCACTATAGACAGGACATACGAGCAGTACTTC | CASSTIDRTYEQYF
NA | 14 | TRBJ1-1 | TRBV28 | NA | TGTGCCAGCGGTCAACAGGTCCTGAACACTGAAGCTTTCTTT | CASGQQVLNTEAFF
NA | 11 | TRBJ2-5 | TRBV30 | once | TGTGCCTGGAGTGCAGAAGAGACCCAGTACTTC | CAWSAEETQYF
TRBD2 | 17 | TRBJ2-2 | TRBV5-4 | once | TGTGCCAGCAGCCCTTCTTGGGCTAGCGGATACACCGGGGAGCTGTTTTTT | CASSPSWASGYTGELFF
TRBD1 | 13 | TRBJ2-4 | TRBV30 | NA | TGTGCCTGGAGTGTGAACAGGGGAGACATTCAGTACTTC | CAWSVNRGDIQYF
TRBD1 | 14 | TRBJ1-2 | TRBV7-2 | NA | TGTGCCAGCAGCATTAACACAGGGGGCAGTGGCTACACCTTC | CASSINTGGSGYTF
TRBD1 | 12 | TRBJ1-2 | TRBV28 | NA | TGTGCCAGCAGTTTGACAGGGGTCGGCTACACCTTC | CASSLTGVGYTF